This T cell receptor (beta chain) derives from a study of graft-versus-host responses after intestinal transplantation (dated by TCRdb to about 2021). As for the study more broadly: Multivisceral, liver-intestinal, or isolated intestinal transplants were received by the recipients. To identify alloreactive clones, pre-transplant mixed lymphocyte reaction products were sequenced and compared with unstimulated pre-transplant donor and recipient T cells. A peak of at least 4% donor T cells among recipient peripheral blood mononuclear cells was the definition used for donor T cell macrochimerism. All recipients received anti-thymocyte globulin induction followed by maintenance tacrolimus and steroids for around three years. After intestinal transplantation, graft-versus-host and host-versus-graft alloreactive T cell clones in the graft, circulation and bone marrow were tracked using bulk TCR-beta CDR3 sequencing. A cohort of 24 intestinal transplant recipients, including one retransplant, was enrolled, and a few patients lacking pretransplant specimens were excluded. Rather than being sequenced by the commercial service, samples from three later patients were sequenced in-house on an Illumina MiSeq and processed with MiXCR. Results and caveats for the whole study, not just this receptor: Early after transplant, peak levels of circulating GvH clones were associated with declines in HvG clones. GvH clones were found in recipient bone marrow, and some of the GvH clones appeared earlier in ileal mucosa or blood, which is consistent with an intestinal mucosal origin. The conclusions were limited by the relatively low number and heterogeneity of the intestinal transplant patients. High GvH to HvG T cell clonal ratios were observed in the allografts of patients with donor T cell macrochimerism.

Trimming takes 5 bases off V and 4 bases off J; junction bases not matched to a gene: 10. The germline V gene (reference sequence) yields SEHNR for CDR1 and FQNEAQ for CDR2. From cysteine to phenylalanine, the CDR3 is 16 amino acids long. Only CDR3 DNA remains: 48 bases, in frame from the first base. The time point label on this specimen signifies: cells obtained before transplantation from donor or recipient. CD3+CD4+ and CD3+CD8+ populations were FACS-sorted from unstimulated pre-transplant donor and recipient cells taken from spleen or lymph nodes. Turning to this clone: No cognate antigen has been identified for it. Base qualities were left out, and no much larger clone turns up one base away.

The library was made by the immunoSEQ multiplex PCR assay. For most patients, genomic DNA was isolated with the Qiagen DNeasy Blood and Tissue Kit and shipped frozen to Adaptive Biotechnologies for TCR sequencing. For most patients, genomic DNA was subjected to high-throughput TCR-beta CDR3 sequencing by Adaptive Biotechnologies. Regarding the original processing steps: Adaptive's ImmunoSEQ software supplied the TCR sequencing data for roughly 17 patients, while MiXCR and VDJtools were used to process a few other patients. To correct CD4 versus CD8 sorting errors, sequences present in both subsets at a frequency ratio below 5:1 were removed. CDR3 nucleotide sequences shared by donor and recipient were removed because the origin of these sequences could not be assigned. To be classed as alloreactive, a clone needed at least 2-fold expansion over unstimulated cells and a minimum CFSE-low frequency of 0.002% (template counts) or 0.001% (read counts). Mappable clones were those detected in sequenced pre-transplant spleen, lymph node, or MLR CFSE-low populations of the donor or recipient. The cumulative frequency of alloreactive clones was calculated as a percentage of all sequences, weighted by copy number. TCRdb took over this immuneACCESS table, retaining in-frame rearrangements with V and J assigned. Such tables are incomplete; in checked studies, under half of the missing clones stem from an unresolved V gene, and the remainder is unexplained. V and J calls and clone size are as listed in that table; D and trimming were resolved from the DNA. The sample yields about 84,000 clones; roughly 90% were counted once. The ten most abundant clones make up approximately 0.35% of the sample.

The sequencing here drew on unstimulated CD4+ T cells sorted from spleen or lymph node cells, taken before transplant. The chain is assembled from TRBV7-9 and TRBJ2-1; 8 middle bases align to TRBD1. This TCR was recovered from a human donor who was the organ donor for an intestinal transplant. CDR3 region: CASSPRTGWVYNEQFF. The bases read TGTGCCAGCAGCCCACGGACAGGGTGGGTGTACAATGAGCAGTTCTTC.